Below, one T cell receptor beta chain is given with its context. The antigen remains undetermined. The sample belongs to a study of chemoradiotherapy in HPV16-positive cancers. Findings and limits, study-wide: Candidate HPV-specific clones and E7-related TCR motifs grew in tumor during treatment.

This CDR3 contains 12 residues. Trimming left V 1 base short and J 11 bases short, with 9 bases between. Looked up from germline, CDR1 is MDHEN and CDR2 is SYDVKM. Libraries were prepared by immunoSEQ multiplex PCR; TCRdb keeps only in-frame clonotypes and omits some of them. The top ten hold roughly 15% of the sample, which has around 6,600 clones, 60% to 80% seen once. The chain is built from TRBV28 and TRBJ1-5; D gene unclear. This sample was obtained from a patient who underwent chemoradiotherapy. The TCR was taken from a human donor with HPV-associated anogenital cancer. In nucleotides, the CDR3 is TGTGCCAGCAGTTTATTGACTTCGGCCCAGCATTTT. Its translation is CASSLLTSAQHF.